This TCR beta chain emerged from a study of OX40 agonist ivuxolimab in advanced cancers. Overall study: Across the patients, intravenous ivuxolimab was delivered every 2 weeks at 0.01 to 10 mg/kg. Recorded diagnoses for dose-escalation patients were hepatocellular carcinoma, melanoma, renal cell or head and neck cancer. From roughly 20 to 79 years was the age range, with a mean of about 56 years, and over 80% were male. General observations from the study: Dosing at 0.1 to 3.0 mg/kg was accompanied by clonal expansion of CD4+ and CD8+ blood T cells by week 6.

Repertoires were generated with immunoSEQ multiplex PCR, while TCRdb's copy carries only in-frame clones and drops some. Altogether 50,000 to 65,000 clones are present, approximately 87% being singletons, with the ten largest covering approximately 1.7%. A note on this clone: Its antigen is currently unknown.

This CDR3 spans 14 amino acids. Here the sequenced sample was CD4+ or CD8+ T cells sorted from blood, taken in a trial of the OX40 agonist ivuxolimab. This TCR derives from an adult with an advanced solid tumor such as melanoma, head and neck, liver or kidney cancer. This chain connects TRBV12-2 to TRBJ2-5; the table's D call of TRBD1 was not tested on the DNA. TRBV12-2 is an annotated pseudogene. Here the CDR3 reads CASRCGTGCETQYF. CDR3 DNA sequence: TGTGCAAGTCGCTGCGGGACAGGGTGTGAGACCCAGTACTTC.